This record looks at one T cell receptor beta chain sequence and its context. Antigen unknown. PCR used 60 Vbeta primers and 13 Jbeta primers. The assay was immunoSEQ multiplex PCR, and TCRdb's table has in-frame clones only and misses some. The sample records around 130,000 clones, less than 75% being singletons. The entry originates in a study of cytomegalovirus exposure and HLA in healthy donors. Overall study findings and caveats: Analysis performed later showed TCR beta chains linked to HLA being more clonally expanded than equally common others. By HLA locus, TCR association rates varied in a later analysis, with DRB1 showing the most and HLA-C the fewest.

This TCR derives from a woman between 35 and 50 years old in good health and CMV-seropositive. The material sequenced was PBMCs.

CDR3 protein: CSTDGESSPDTQYF. The CDR3 nucleotides read TGCAGCACCGACGGGGAGAGCTCCCCAGATACGCAGTATTTT. The V and J genes are TRBV29-1 and TRBJ2-3, with D possibly matching TRBD2 (5 bases). Germline V lookup: CDR1 SQVTM, CDR2 ANQGSEA. This CDR3 has 14 residues. V dropped 8 bases and J dropped 4 bases, with 19 bases sitting between them.